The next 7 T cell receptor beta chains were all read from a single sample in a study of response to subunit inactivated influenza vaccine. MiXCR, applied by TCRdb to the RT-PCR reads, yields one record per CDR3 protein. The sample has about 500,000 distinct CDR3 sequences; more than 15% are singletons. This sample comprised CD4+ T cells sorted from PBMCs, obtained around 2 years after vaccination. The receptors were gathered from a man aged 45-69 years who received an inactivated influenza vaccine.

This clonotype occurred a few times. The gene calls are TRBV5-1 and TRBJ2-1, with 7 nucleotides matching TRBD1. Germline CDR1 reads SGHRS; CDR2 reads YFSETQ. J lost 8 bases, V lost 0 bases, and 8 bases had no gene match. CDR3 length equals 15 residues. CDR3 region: CASSLEARGSDEQFF. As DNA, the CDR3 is TGCGCCAGCAGCTTGGAAGCCAGGGGGTCGGATGAGCAGTTCTTC.

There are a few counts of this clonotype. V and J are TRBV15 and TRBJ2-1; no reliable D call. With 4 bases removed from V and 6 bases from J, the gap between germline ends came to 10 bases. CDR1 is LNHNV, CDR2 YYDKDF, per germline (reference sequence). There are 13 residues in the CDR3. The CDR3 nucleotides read TGTGCCACCAGCACCTGGTCCCTCAATGAGCAGTTCTTC. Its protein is CATSTWSLNEQFF.

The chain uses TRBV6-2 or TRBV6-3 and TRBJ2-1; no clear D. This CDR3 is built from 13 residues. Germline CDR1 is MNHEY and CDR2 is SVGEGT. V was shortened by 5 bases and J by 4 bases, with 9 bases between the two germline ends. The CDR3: CASSDHLYNEQFF. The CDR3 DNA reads TGTGCCAGCAGTGACCATTTGTACAATGAGCAGTTCTTC.

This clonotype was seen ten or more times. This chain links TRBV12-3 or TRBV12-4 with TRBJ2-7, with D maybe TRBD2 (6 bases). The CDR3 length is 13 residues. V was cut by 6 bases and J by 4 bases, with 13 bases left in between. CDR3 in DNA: TGTGCCAGCAGGGGACTTGGGGAGTACGAGCAGTACTTC. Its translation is CASRGLGEYEQYF.

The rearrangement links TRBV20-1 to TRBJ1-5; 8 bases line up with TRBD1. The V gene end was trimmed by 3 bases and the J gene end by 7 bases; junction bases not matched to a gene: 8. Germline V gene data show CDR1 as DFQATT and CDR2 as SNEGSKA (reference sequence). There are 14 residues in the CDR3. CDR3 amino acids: CSASIRGRGQPQHF. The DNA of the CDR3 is TGCAGTGCTAGCATCAGGGGGCGCGGGCAGCCCCAGCATTTT.

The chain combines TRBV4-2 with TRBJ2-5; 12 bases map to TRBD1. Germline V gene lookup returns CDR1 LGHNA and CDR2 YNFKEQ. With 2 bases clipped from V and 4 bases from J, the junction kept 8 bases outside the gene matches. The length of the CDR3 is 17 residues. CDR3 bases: TGTGCCAGCAGCCAAAGATACGGGACAGGGGGCCCAGAGACCCAGTACTTC. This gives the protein CASSQRYGTGGPETQYF.

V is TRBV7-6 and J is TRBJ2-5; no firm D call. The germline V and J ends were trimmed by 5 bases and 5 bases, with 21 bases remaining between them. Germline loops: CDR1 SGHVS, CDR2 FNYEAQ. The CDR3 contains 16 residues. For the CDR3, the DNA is TGTGCCAGCAGCCAACTTACTGCTTCACCCCCGGAGACCCAGTACTTC. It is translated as CASSQLTASPPETQYF.